The present T cell receptor beta chain was sequenced within a study of blood T cell repertoires in COVID-19 (dated by TCRdb to the early 2020s). The study in broad terms: Samples from collaborators originated in the United States, Italy and Spain and spanned both the acute and convalescent phases of COVID-19. Sample metadata almost always included a de-identified subject ID, COVID-19 status, age in years and sex. The dataset comprised deeply sampled blood TCRbeta repertoires from subjects exposed to, actively infected with, or recovered from COVID-19. Samples came from the ongoing ImmuneRACE study (first 160 participants) plus 1,254 subjects from 6 global collaborators. The repertoires were made available in a free public database intended to serve as a resource for research on the immune response to SARS-CoV-2. The prospective study material was composed of cDNA or gDNA derived from T cells, B-cell-depleted T cells, or PBMCs. Where HLA class I and class II types were available, the types were taken from metadata supplied by the sample provider, not from assay-based typing.

Trimming at the junction amounts to 0 bases on V and 7 bases on J, and the germline ends lie 10 bases apart. CDR1 and CDR2, per the germline V gene, are SGHRS and YFSETQ. The CDR3 runs 14 amino acids, cysteine and phenylalanine included. Only CDR3 DNA remains: 42 bases, in frame from the first base. The immunoSEQ Assay, a bias-controlled multiplex PCR, was used to amplify TCRbeta CDR3 regions from genomic DNA. From the authors' description of their analysis: Within the assay, amplification of reference gene primers was used to estimate how many nucleated cells each sample contained. To quantify the absolute abundance of each unique TCRbeta CDR3 rearrangement, sequence reads were collapsed and filtered. For each sample, productive Simpson clonality was calculated by taking the square root of Simpson's diversity index across productive rearrangements. Drawn from immuneACCESS, this table holds only the in-frame rearrangements with V and J called that TCRdb kept. Clones are partly lost; checked studies trace under half to an unresolved V gene and leave the rest unexplained. That table furnishes V, J and clone size, whereas the DNA furnished D and trimming. For this sample the table gives some 320,000 clones, of which roughly 89% were detected only once. The biggest ten clones account for roughly 2.9% of the sample.

Broader findings and caveats from the paper: The quantity of clinical and demographic metadata differed by source and by participant and was supplied without curation.

Enrolling through a virtual design, the prospective study's participants ranged in age from about 18 to 100 years and lived across 24 United States geographic areas. To assign participants to cohorts, the prospective study relied on clinical history that participants themselves reported in a screening survey and a study questionnaire. A participant counted as exposed if, within 2 weeks of entering the study, that participant had been in contact with someone who had a PCR-confirmed or clinician-diagnosed COVID-19 case. In the prospective study, whole blood, serum and a nasopharyngeal or oropharyngeal swab were collected from each participant by mobile phlebotomists. Participants in the prospective study had the option to provide additional blood draws and questionnaires over a roughly two-month period. Blood samples from the prospective study were shipped frozen or at room temperature prior to DNA extraction.

As for this clone: The clone's antigen remains unknown. No quality values exist for individual bases; no much larger clone is one base distant.

The source is a woman aged 50 to 60 who had been exposed to COVID-19. The sequenced sample was PBMCs or T cells enriched from blood (not recorded which). The sequence joins TRBV5-1 to TRBJ1-4, with a tentative D gene TRBD1 over 5 matching bases. DNA sequence: TGCGCCAGCAGCTTGGAGGGAGGGACTGAAAAACTGTTTTTT. This gives the protein CASSLEGGTEKLFF.